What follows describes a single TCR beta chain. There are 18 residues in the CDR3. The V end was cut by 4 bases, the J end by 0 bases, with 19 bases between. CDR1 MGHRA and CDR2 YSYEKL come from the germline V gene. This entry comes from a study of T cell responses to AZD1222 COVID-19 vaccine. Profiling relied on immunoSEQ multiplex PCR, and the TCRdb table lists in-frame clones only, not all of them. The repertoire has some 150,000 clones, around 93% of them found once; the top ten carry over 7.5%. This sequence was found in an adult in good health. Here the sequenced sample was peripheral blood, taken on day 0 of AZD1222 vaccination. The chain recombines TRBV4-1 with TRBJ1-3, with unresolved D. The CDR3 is CASSLRGLVSSSGNTIYF. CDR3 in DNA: TGCGCCAGCAGCCTCCGGGGTCTGGTTTCTAGCTCTGGAAACACCATATATTTT.